The T cell receptor (beta chain) described here comes from a study of cytomegalovirus exposure and HLA in healthy donors. Study-level points and caveats: The authors listed 180 or so TCR beta chains as cytomegalovirus-associated. In the 120 or so validation repertoires, roughly 94% of cluster scores exceeded 0, per a later analysis. In vitro confirmation showed a few CMV-associated chains to be CMV antigen specific.

With respect to this clone: The antigen is not known.

TCRdb's table, derived via immunoSEQ multiplex PCR, lists solely in-frame clones and lacks some. The sample has tens of thousands of clones, approximately 93% seen once; the top ten hold around 3.5%. This CDR3 comprises 12 residues. Per the germline V gene, CDR1 is SGHTA and CDR2 is FQGTGA. The V end was cut by 3 bases, the J end by 6 bases, with 5 bases between. It was the roughly 120-subject validation cohort, separate from the 666-subject first cohort, to which the donors belonged. The chain joins TRBV7-3 to TRBJ2-2; tentative D call: TRBD1 (5 bases). Material: PBMCs. The clonotype originates from a woman under 40 in good health and CMV-seronegative. The CDR3 loop is CASSFRAGELFF. CDR3 coding DNA: TGTGCCAGCAGCTTCAGGGCCGGGGAGCTGTTTTTT. The full variable domain, in which reference TRBV7-3 and TRBJ2-2 provide the parts outside the CDR3, is GAGVSQTPSNKVTEKGKYVELRCDPISGHTALYWYRQSLGQGPEFLIYFQGTGAADDSGLPNDRFFAVRPEGSVSTLKIQRTERGDSAVYLCASSFRAGELFFGEGSRLTVL.